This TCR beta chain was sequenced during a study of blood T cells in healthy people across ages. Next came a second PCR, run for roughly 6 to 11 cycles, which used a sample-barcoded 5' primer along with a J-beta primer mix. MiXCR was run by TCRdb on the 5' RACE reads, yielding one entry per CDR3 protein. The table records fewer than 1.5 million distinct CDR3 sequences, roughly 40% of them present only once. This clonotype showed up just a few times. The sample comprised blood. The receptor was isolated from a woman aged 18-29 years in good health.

The CDR3 region is CAVRTGGGTDTQYF. CDR3 DNA sequence: TGCGCAGTCCGGACGGGGGGAGGCACAGATACGCAGTATTTT. This chain links TRBV20-1 with TRBJ2-3, with 7 bases aligning to TRBD2. Germline loops: CDR1 DFQATT, CDR2 SNEGSKA (reference sequence). CDR3 length: 14 residues.